The clone carrying this T cell receptor (beta chain) was found a few times. Its cognate antigen is unknown. TCRdb re-derived calls from the 5' RACE reads in MiXCR, one entry per CDR3 protein. The repertoire consists of about 270,000 distinct CDR3 sequences, with just over 15% occurring once and the leading ten covering over 2%. The data stem from a study of T-cell memory formation after mild COVID-19. The CDR3 loop spans 19 amino acids. The germline CDR1 and CDR2 sequences are DFQATT and SNEGSKA (reference sequence). Unmatched junction bases numbered 19, after V lost 1 base and J lost 3 bases. Notes on the study in general: Some clones that responded were present in memory (sampled pre-infection), which suggests cross-reactive memory joined.

This clonotype originated in an adult woman who had mild COVID-19 (a few samples of this study predate the infection). Cell type and time point are not known. The chain uses TRBV20-1 and TRBJ2-7, with 9 bases identical to TRBD2. Sequenced input: PBMCs or a T cell subset sorted from them (not recorded which). The DNA of the CDR3 is TGCAGTGCTAGAGTAAGGGGCGGGAGGGCCGAAAGAATGAACTACGAGCAGTACTTC. Translated, it gives CSARVRGGRAERMNYEQYF.